These 32 T cell receptor beta chains were sequenced from one sample in a study of identifying expanded T cells in peripheral blood. Clones were sequenced by immunoSEQ multiplex PCR, and TCRdb holds only the in-frame ones, with some missing. The table includes more than 85,000 clones, less than 90% detected once. Sequencing was carried out using blood. The receptors shown here come from a person between 18 and 75 years old in good health.

The chain uses TRBV2 and TRBJ2-7; D may correspond to TRBD1 or TRBD2 (7 bases each). With 7 bases removed from V and 5 bases from J, the gap between germline ends came to 12 bases. Germline CDR1 is SNHLY and CDR2 is FYNNEI. The CDR3 covers 12 residues. CDR3 nucleotides: TGTGCCAGCAACCCAGGGGGGGACGAGCAGTACTTC. It is translated as CASNPGGDEQYF.

This chain connects TRBV6-1 to TRBJ1-4, with unresolved D. Trimming cost V 2 bases and J 8 bases, with 9 bases left between them. The CDR3 loop spans 13 amino acids. In germline, CDR1 is MNHNS, CDR2 SASEGT. The CDR3 DNA sequence: TGTGCCAGCAGTGAAAGTCCGGACGAAAAACTGTTTTTT. It encodes CASSESPDEKLFF.

The CDR3 DNA reads as TGTGCCAGCAGTTTATTTGGGTTGAGCTCTGGAAACACCATATATTTT. Its protein is CASSLFGLSSGNTIYF. The gene calls are TRBV28 and TRBJ1-3, with unresolved D. Trimming shortened V by 1 base and J by 0 bases, and 10 bases separated the two germline ends. Germline loops: CDR1 MDHEN, CDR2 SYDVKM. The CDR3 contains 16 residues.

The rearrangement links TRBV7-9 to TRBJ1-4; 7 nucleotides match TRBD1. This CDR3 is 16 amino acids long. Germline CDR1 is SEHNR and CDR2 is FQNEAQ (reference sequence). J lost 0 bases, V lost 1 base, and 2 bases had no gene match. This CDR3 reads CASSLGDSSTNEKLFF. In nucleotides, the CDR3 is TGTGCCAGCAGCTTAGGGGACAGTTCAACTAATGAAAAACTGTTTTTT.

The chain links TRBV7-9 to TRBJ1-2; D might be TRBD1 (5 bases). CDR1 is SEHNR, CDR2 FQNEAQ, per germline (reference sequence). V lost 6 bases and J 5 bases, leaving 13 bases between the germline ends. The CDR3 length is 13 residues. CDR3 residues: CASSQAGGYGYTF. Here the CDR3 DNA reads TGTGCCAGCAGTCAAGCGGGGGGGTATGGCTACACCTTC.

The rearrangement uses TRBV5-6 and TRBJ2-2; D possibly corresponds to TRBD1 (5 bases). The V end was cut by 4 bases, the J end by 0 bases, with 10 bases between. The CDR3 extends over 15 amino acids. CDR1 and CDR2 (germline): SGHDT, YYEEEE. CDR3 protein: CASSPPTANTGELFF. The CDR3, as DNA: TGTGCCAGCAGCCCCCCGACAGCGAACACCGGGGAGCTGTTTTTT.

This chain uses TRBV7-8 with TRBJ2-1, with a weak D call TRBD2 (6 bases). This CDR3 has 15 amino acids. V lost 2 bases to trimming and J lost 4 bases, with 12 bases between them. Germline loops: CDR1 SGHVS, CDR2 FQNEAQ. CDR3 nucleotide sequence: TGTGCCAGCAGCTTACCAGCGCTAGCGTACAATGAGCAGTTCTTC. Amino acids: CASSLPALAYNEQFF.

This chain joins TRBV6-6 and TRBJ2-7; D is possibly TRBD1 (5 bases). V was pared by 2 bases and J by 2 bases, with 7 bases between. Germline values: CDR1 MNHNY, CDR2 SVGAGI (reference sequence). The CDR3 is 13 amino acids. CDR3 protein: CASSYPRAYEQYF. The CDR3 DNA reads TGTGCCAGCAGTTACCCCAGGGCCTACGAGCAGTACTTC.

The chain carries TRBV11-2 and TRBJ1-1; D is ambiguous. Trimming removed 2 bases from V and 1 base from J, with 8 bases in between. The V gene's germline CDR1 is SGHAT and CDR2 FQNNGV. This CDR3 has 14 residues. CDR3 loop: CASSLQAANTEAFF. The CDR3 nucleotides read TGTGCCAGCAGCTTACAGGCGGCGAACACTGAAGCTTTCTTT.

In the case of this clone: Germline is not matched at one junction end, which may reflect a read error. This chain connects TRBV7-3 to TRBJ2-6; no clear D gene. The CDR3 consists of 13 residues. Germline V gene sequence: CDR1 SGHTA, CDR2 FQGTGA. The CDR3 protein is CASSPSRANVLTF. The CDR3 DNA reads as TGTGCCAGCAGCCCCTCTAGGGCCAACGTCCTGACTTTC.

The chain is built from TRBV5-6 and TRBJ2-5, with D perhaps assigned TRBD1 or TRBD2 (5 bases each). The CDR3 totals 18 residues. Germline assignment: CDR1 SGHDT and CDR2 YYEEEE. V was shortened by 0 bases and J by 5 bases, with 23 bases between the two germline ends. CDR3 nucleotides: TGTGCCAGCAGCTTGGTTTTAGCATCCACCCAAGAGGGGGAGACCCAGTACTTC. The encoded protein is CASSLVLASTQEGETQYF.

V usage is TRBV29-1 and J usage is TRBJ1-1, with D possibly being TRBD1 (5 bases). Germline loops: CDR1 SQVTM, CDR2 ANQGSEA. CDR3 length: 13 residues. V lost 7 bases and J 3 bases, leaving 15 bases between the germline ends. The CDR3 DNA reads TGCAGCGCTTCCCCACAGGCGGACACTGAAGCTTTCTTT. This encodes CSASPQADTEAFF.

The chain carries TRBV6-5 and TRBJ2-5, with a tentative D call TRBD1 (5 bases). The J call may be in error: the DNA end matches TRBJ2-7 better. From germline, CDR1 is MNHEY and CDR2 SVGAGI. CDR3 size: 14 residues. The CDR3 bases are TGTGCCAGCAGTCGGACCCACAGGACCAACGAGCAGTACTTC. Amino acid sequence: CASSRTHRTNEQYF.

This clone was seen a single time. V usage is TRBV28 and J usage is TRBJ1-2; 12 bases line up with TRBD1. CDR1 and CDR2 (germline): MDHEN, SYDVKM. The trim removed 8 bases at V and 7 bases at J, leaving 17 bases unmatched. The CDR3 is 17 amino acids. CDR3 coding DNA: TGTGCCAGCTGCACAGTCAGCCTGGGACAGGGGGCGAGTGGCTACACCTTC. As protein: CASCTVSLGQGASGYTF.

The chain links TRBV10-3 to TRBJ2-7; 9 nucleotides agree with TRBD2. Germline V gene data show CDR1 as ENHRY and CDR2 as SYGVKD. The J segment lost 3 bases and the V segment lost 1 base, leaving 10 bases of the junction unmatched. The CDR3 runs 17 residues. The CDR3 region has the DNA TGTGCCATCAGTGAGTTAGCCAGCGGGGGGTCCCGCTACGAGCAGTACTTC. It encodes CAISELASGGSRYEQYF.

This chain connects TRBV5-1 to TRBJ2-2; 10 nucleotides align to TRBD2. With V trimmed by 1 base and J by 6 bases, 3 bases remained unmatched. The length of the CDR3 is 15 residues. In germline, CDR1 is SGHRS, CDR2 YFSETQ. CDR3 DNA sequence: TGCGCCAGCAGCTTGACTAGCGGGGCCGCCGGGGAGCTGTTTTTT. Amino acids: CASSLTSGAAGELFF.

V is TRBV6-5 and J is TRBJ2-7, with D possibly being TRBD2 (6 bases). Germline assignment: CDR1 MNHEY and CDR2 SVGAGI. The CDR3 length is 13 residues. Trimming took 8 bases from V and 2 from J, leaving 13 bases between them. In DNA, the CDR3 is TGTGCCAGCGTAGGACTACGACCCTACGAGCAGTACTTC. Protein sequence: CASVGLRPYEQYF.

The chain recombines TRBV18 with TRBJ1-4, with D hard to call. The CDR3 runs 15 residues. Germline assignment: CDR1 KGHSH and CDR2 LQKENI. The V and J ends lost 2 bases and 4 bases respectively, with 11 bases between them. The CDR3 bases are TGTGCCAGCTCACCATTCGACGGATTTAATGAAAAACTGTTTTTT. This encodes CASSPFDGFNEKLFF.

This chain links TRBV28 with TRBJ1-1; no reliable D call. The CDR3 has 14 residues. Germline V gene lookup returns CDR1 MDHEN and CDR2 SYDVKM. V lost 1 base and J lost 1, with 7 bases in between. CDR3 amino acids: CASSLSGGNTEAFF. The DNA of the CDR3 is TGTGCCAGCAGTTTATCCGGCGGGAACACTGAAGCTTTCTTT.

This clone has just one count. V usage is TRBV7-2 and J usage is TRBJ2-7; the D gene could be TRBD1 or TRBD2 (5 bases each). Per the germline V gene, CDR1 is SGHTA and CDR2 is FQGNSA. V lost 1 base and J 5 bases, leaving 9 bases between the germline ends. The CDR3 consists of 13 residues. CDR3 loop: CASSLGGADEQYF. The CDR3 coding sequence is TGTGCCAGCAGCTTAGGAGGGGCCGACGAGCAGTACTTC.

The V and J genes are TRBV5-4 and TRBJ2-1; 8 nucleotides agree with TRBD2. The CDR3 is 17 residues long. J gave up 0 bases and V 0 bases, and 5 bases lay outside the gene matches. CDR1 is SGHNT, CDR2 YYREEE, per germline (reference sequence). The CDR3 DNA is TGTGCCAGCAGCTTGGACTTAGCGGGGAACTCCTACAATGAGCAGTTCTTC. Residues: CASSLDLAGNSYNEQFF.

The chain carries TRBV19 and TRBJ2-3; D might be TRBD1 or TRBD2, each matching 5 bases. Germline V gives CDR1 LNHDA, CDR2 SQIVND (reference sequence). Trimming took off 3 bases at V and 5 bases at J, with 6 bases between the two ends. CDR3 length: 12 amino acids. The CDR3 coding sequence is TGTGCCAGTAGTATGAGGGGAGATACGCAGTATTTT. Its protein product is CASSMRGDTQYF.

The V gene is TRBV6-5, the J gene TRBJ1-6; 10 bases line up with TRBD1. CDR1 is MNHEY, CDR2 SVGAGI, per germline. V was clipped by 6 bases and J by 7 bases; unmatched bases: 6. CDR3 length: 15 amino acids. In DNA, the CDR3 is TGTGCCAGCAGACGACAGGGGGCAAGGAATTCACCCCTCCACTTT. Translating gives CASRRQGARNSPLHF.

This chain links TRBV5-1 with TRBJ2-5; D is ambiguous. V lost 0 bases and J 4 bases, leaving 7 bases between the germline ends. The CDR3 has 13 residues. Germline CDR1 is SGHRS and CDR2 is YFSETQ. In nucleotides, the CDR3 is TGCGCCAGCAGCTTGGACCTCTTAGAGACCCAGTACTTC. Translating gives CASSLDLLETQYF.

The chain joins TRBV19 to TRBJ2-1, with a weak D call TRBD2 (6 bases). V dropped 8 bases and J dropped 7 bases, with 21 bases sitting between them. The CDR3 runs to 15 residues. Germline V CDR1 and CDR2: LNHDA, SQIVND (reference sequence). In nucleotides, the CDR3 is TGTGCCAGTCTTAGTCCTAGCGCGGGTCTAAATGAGCAGTTCTTC. It yields the protein CASLSPSAGLNEQFF.

This clone appeared a few times. The V and J genes are TRBV4-1 and TRBJ1-1, with D unclear. The germline gives CDR1 MGHRA, CDR2 YSYEKL. With 4 bases removed from V and 2 bases from J, the gap between germline ends came to 8 bases. This CDR3 spans 13 amino acids. The CDR3 loop is CASSPRANTEAFF. In DNA form, the CDR3 reads TGCGCCAGCAGCCCTCGTGCTAACACTGAAGCTTTCTTT.

This clone showed up just once. This chain joins TRBV5-1 and TRBJ2-1; TRBD1 aligns across 8 bases. Germline V CDR1 and CDR2: SGHRS, YFSETQ. This CDR3 region has 14 residues. V trimming: 3 bases; J trimming: 7 bases; junction bases outside the gene matches: 6. The chain's CDR3 is CASSYQGAVNEQFF. Here the CDR3 DNA reads TGCGCCAGCAGCTACCAGGGGGCGGTAAATGAGCAGTTCTTC.

This clone was seen just once. The rearrangement uses TRBV28 and TRBJ1-4; D unresolved. CDR1 is MDHEN, CDR2 SYDVKM, per germline. V dropped 4 bases and J dropped 4 bases, with 7 bases sitting between them. The CDR3 spans 13 residues. The CDR3 DNA reads TGTGCCAGCAGTTCGACGATTAATGAAAAACTGTTTTTT. This encodes CASSSTINEKLFF.

The chain couples TRBV7-9 to TRBJ2-7; TRBD1 matches 9 bases. CDR1 is SEHNR, CDR2 FQNEAQ, per germline (reference sequence). Trimming cost V 5 bases and J 0 bases; bases outside gene matches: 17. CDR3 length: 19 amino acids. CDR3 nucleotide sequence: TGTGCCAGCAGCGCCCGGTGGGGACAGGGACCCAGTTTCTCCTACGAGCAGTACTTC. This gives the protein CASSARWGQGPSFSYEQYF.

This sequence joins TRBV5-1 and TRBJ2-5; perhaps D is TRBD1 or TRBD2 (5 bases each). Between the trimmed V and J ends, which lost 0 bases and 5 bases, there was a span of 17 bases. The CDR3 is 16 residues long. Germline lookup yields CDR1 SGHRS and CDR2 YFSETQ. CDR3 DNA: TGCGCCAGCAGCTTGGGTTCGGGGCTAAGAGGGGAGACCCAGTACTTC. Amino acid sequence: CASSLGSGLRGETQYF.

The rearrangement uses TRBV18 and TRBJ2-4, with a weak D call TRBD2 (5 bases). V was cut by 3 bases and J by 3 bases, with 12 bases left in between. Germline V gene lookup returns CDR1 KGHSH and CDR2 LQKENI. The CDR3 spans 15 residues. The CDR3 DNA sequence: TGTGCCAGCTCACCGCAACTAGTCGACAAAAACATTCAGTACTTC. Translating it yields CASSPQLVDKNIQYF. The entire variable domain, with the rest obtained from reference TRBV18 and TRBJ2-4, is as follows: NAGVMQNPRHLVRRRGQEARLRCSPMKGHSHVYWYRQLPEEGLKFMVYLQKENIIDESGMPKERFSAEFPKEGPSILRIQQVVRGDSAAYFCASSPQLVDKNIQYFGAGTRLSVL.

The chain employs TRBV29-1 and TRBJ1-1; D is unclear. The CDR3 extends over 8 amino acids. V lost 6 bases, J lost 8 bases, and 4 bases lay in between. The germline gives CDR1 SQVTM, CDR2 ANQGSEA. CDR3 DNA: TGCAGCGTCGGGGAAGCTTTCTTT. Amino acid sequence: CSVGEAFF.